Presented here are 10 T cell receptor beta chains from one specimen sequenced in a study of T-cell memory formation after mild COVID-19 (dated by TCRdb to the early 2020s). Receptor amplification or capture employed 5' RACE. Instrument used: Illumina NovaSeq 6000. TCRdb applied fastp at Q25 and MiXCR to the public reads, then kept only in-frame beta chains. Each CDR3 protein gets just one entry, which takes the most common genes and DNA from the rows behind it. Present in this sample are 380,000 or so distinct CDR3 sequences, about an eighth of which were seen just once. Together, the top ten hold roughly 20% of the sample. Sequences were obtained from PBMCs or a T cell subset sorted from them (not recorded which). These receptors were obtained from a man in his late teens or twenties who had mild COVID-19 (a few samples of this study predate the infection). The sample titles of this study are shuffled in the database, so cell type and time point are left out; the donor was told from shared clones.

This clonotype was seen more than once but under ten times. The rearrangement uses TRBV3-1 and TRBJ2-3; 7 nucleotides match TRBD2. Germline CDR1 LGHDT, CDR2 YNNKEL (reference sequence). This CDR3 region has 16 residues. The V segment lost 4 bases and the J segment 0 bases; nucleotides outside the gene matches: 7. The CDR3, as DNA: TGTGCCAGCAGCCTGGGGGAAGCGGGGAGCACAGATACGCAGTATTTT. Translating it yields CASSLGEAGSTDTQYF.

J is TRBJ2-3 and V is TRBV6-2 or TRBV6-3; D may be TRBD1 or TRBD2 (6 bases each). V lost 0 bases and J 6 bases, leaving 13 bases between the germline ends. This CDR3 spans 15 amino acids. Germline loops: CDR1 MNHEY, CDR2 SVGEGT. CDR3 DNA sequence: TGTGCCAGCAGTTACTCGGGGGGCCCGAAGGATACGCAGTATTTT. Translated, it gives CASSYSGGPKDTQYF.

The V gene is TRBV6-5, the J gene TRBJ2-7; D gene unclear. Germline V CDR1 and CDR2: MNHEY, SVGAGI. Trimming took 0 bases from V and 2 from J, leaving 14 bases between them. This CDR3 spans 16 amino acids. This CDR3 reads CASSYSMAGAPYEQYF. Written as DNA, the CDR3 is TGTGCCAGCAGTTACTCGATGGCAGGCGCTCCCTACGAGCAGTACTTC.

This clonotype was seen a few times. The genes are TRBV29-1 and TRBJ1-4, with D possibly being TRBD1 (6 bases). CDR3 length equals 13 residues. Germline V CDR1 and CDR2: SQVTM, ANQGSEA. Trimming cost V 7 bases and J 0 bases, with 9 bases left between them. The CDR3 region has the DNA TGCAGCGCAAGGACAGCAACTAATGAAAAACTGTTTTTT. Translated: CSARTATNEKLFF.

This clonotype was seen once. The V gene is TRBV6-2 or TRBV6-3, the J gene TRBJ2-3; D may be TRBD2 (6 bases). V lost 6 bases and J lost 4, with 11 bases in between. Per germline, CDR1 MNHEY and CDR2 SVGEGT. The CDR3 totals 13 residues. CDR3 in amino acids: CASRKAGSDTQYF. The CDR3 bases are TGTGCCAGCAGAAAGGCGGGGTCAGATACGCAGTATTTT.

V usage is TRBV5-5 and J usage is TRBJ1-5; D unresolved. Germline CDR1 is SGHKS and CDR2 is YYEKEE (reference sequence). This CDR3 has 14 residues. V was clipped by 2 bases and J by 1 base, with 7 bases between them. The CDR3: CASSFAGSNQPQHF. CDR3 in DNA: TGTGCCAGCAGCTTTGCTGGGAGCAATCAGCCCCAGCATTTT.

The V and J genes are TRBV9 and TRBJ2-7, with D tentatively TRBD2 (6 bases). The CDR3 consists of 13 residues. Germline V gene lookup returns CDR1 SGDLS and CDR2 YYNGEE. The V end was cut by 2 bases, the J end by 6 bases, with 12 bases between. This chain's CDR3 is CASSVAGLSEQYF. CDR3 sequence (DNA): TGTGCCAGCAGCGTGGCGGGGCTCTCCGAGCAGTACTTC. Using reference TRBV9 and TRBJ2-7 for the parts outside the CDR3, the full variable domain is DSGVTQTPKHLITATGQRVTLRCSPRSGDLSVYWYQQSLDQGLQFLIQYYNGEERAKGNILERFSAQQFPDLHSELNLSSLELGDSALYFCASSVAGLSEQYFGPGTRLTVT.

This clonotype was observed at least ten times. The V and J genes are TRBV20-1 and TRBJ1-6; 9 nucleotides match TRBD1. CDR1 is DFQATT and CDR2 is SNEGSKA in the germline V gene (reference sequence). The junction had 3 bases not matched to a gene; V was cut back by 1 base and J by 5 bases. The CDR3 runs 15 residues. The CDR3 here is CSARAQGADNSPLHF. CDR3 nucleotides: TGCAGTGCTAGAGCACAGGGGGCCGATAATTCACCCCTCCACTTT.

This clonotype was observed a few times. This chain joins TRBV5-1 and TRBJ2-1; TRBD2 matches 8 bases. Trimming cost V 0 bases and J 4 bases; bases outside gene matches: 6. The CDR3 has 16 residues. Germline-derived CDR1 and CDR2 are SGHRS and YFSETQ. The CDR3: CASSLEAGAPYNEQFF. The CDR3 DNA sequence: TGCGCCAGCAGCTTGGAAGCGGGGGCGCCTTACAATGAGCAGTTCTTC. Full variable domain (outside the CDR3, taken from reference TRBV5-1 and TRBJ2-1): KAGVTQTPRYLIKTRGQQVTLSCSPISGHRSVSWYQQTPGQGLQFLFEYFSETQRNKGNFPGRFSGRQFSNSRSEMNVSTLELGDSALYLCASSLEAGAPYNEQFFGPGTRLTVL.

This clonotype came up a few times. The chain uses TRBV6-5 and TRBJ2-7, with 8 bases fitting TRBD1. The ends lost 7 bases at V and 5 bases at J; junction bases unmatched: 10. The CDR3 totals 14 residues. Germline V lookup: CDR1 MNHEY, CDR2 SVGAGI. CDR3: CASTGRTGSHEQYF. In nucleotides, the CDR3 is TGTGCCAGCACGGGTCGGACAGGGAGCCACGAGCAGTACTTC.